The present entry profiles one T cell receptor beta chain with its context. V was clipped by 1 base and J by 0 bases, with 9 bases between them. The CDR3 has 15 residues. From germline, CDR1 is SEHNR and CDR2 FQNEAQ (reference sequence). PCR amplification relied on 60 Vbeta primers (plus 13 Jbeta primers). Sequencing was performed with immunoSEQ multiplex PCR; in TCRdb, only in-frame clones are kept and a portion is missing. This repertoire includes 70,000 or so clones. This record belongs to a study of cytomegalovirus exposure and HLA in healthy donors. The specimen was PBMCs. The chain employs TRBV7-9 and TRBJ1-1; D remains unclear. The clonotype originates from a boy younger than 18 in good health and CMV-seronegative. CDR3 residues: CASSLVAGMNTEAFF. CDR3 nucleotides: TGTGCCAGCAGCTTAGTGGCAGGCATGAACACTGAAGCTTTCTTT.